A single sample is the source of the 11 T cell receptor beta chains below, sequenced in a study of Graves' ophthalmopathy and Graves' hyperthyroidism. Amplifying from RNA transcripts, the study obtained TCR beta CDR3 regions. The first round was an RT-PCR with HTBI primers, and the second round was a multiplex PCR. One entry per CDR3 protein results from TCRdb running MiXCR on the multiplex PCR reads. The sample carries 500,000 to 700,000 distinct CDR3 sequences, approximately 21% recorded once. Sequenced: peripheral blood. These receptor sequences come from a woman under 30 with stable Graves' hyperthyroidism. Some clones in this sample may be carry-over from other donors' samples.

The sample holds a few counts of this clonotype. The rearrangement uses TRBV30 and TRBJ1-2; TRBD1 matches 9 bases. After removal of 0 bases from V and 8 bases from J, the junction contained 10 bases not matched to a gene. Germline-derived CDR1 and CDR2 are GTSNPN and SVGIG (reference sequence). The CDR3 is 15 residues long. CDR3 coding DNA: TGTGCCTGGAGTGTACTTATAGGACAGGGGAACGGCTACACCTTC. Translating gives CAWSVLIGQGNGYTF.

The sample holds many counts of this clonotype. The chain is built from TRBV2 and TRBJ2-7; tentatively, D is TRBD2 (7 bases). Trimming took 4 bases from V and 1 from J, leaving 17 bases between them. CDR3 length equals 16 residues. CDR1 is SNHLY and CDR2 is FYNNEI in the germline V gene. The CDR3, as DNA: TGTGCCAGCAGTGCCCTATTGGCGGGGGCTTCCTACGAGCAGTACTTC. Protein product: CASSALLAGASYEQYF.

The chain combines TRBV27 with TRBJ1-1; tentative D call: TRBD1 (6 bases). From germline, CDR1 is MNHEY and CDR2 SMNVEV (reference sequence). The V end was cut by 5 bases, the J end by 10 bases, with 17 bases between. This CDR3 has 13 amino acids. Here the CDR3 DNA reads TGTGCCAGCAGTGAAACAGGGTTGGATCCAGCTTTCTTT. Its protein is CASSETGLDPAFF.

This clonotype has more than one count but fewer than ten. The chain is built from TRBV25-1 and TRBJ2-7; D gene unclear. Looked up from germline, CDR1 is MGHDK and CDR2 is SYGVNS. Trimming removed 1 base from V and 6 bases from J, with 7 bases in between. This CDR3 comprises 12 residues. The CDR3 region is CASSESWTEQYF. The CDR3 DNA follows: TGTGCCAGCAGTGAATCTTGGACCGAGCAGTACTTC.

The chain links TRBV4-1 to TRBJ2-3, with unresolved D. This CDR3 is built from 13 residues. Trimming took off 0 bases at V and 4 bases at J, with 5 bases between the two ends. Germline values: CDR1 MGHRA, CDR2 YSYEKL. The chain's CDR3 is CASSQDPADTQYF. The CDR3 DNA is TGCGCCAGCAGCCAAGATCCTGCAGATACGCAGTATTTT.

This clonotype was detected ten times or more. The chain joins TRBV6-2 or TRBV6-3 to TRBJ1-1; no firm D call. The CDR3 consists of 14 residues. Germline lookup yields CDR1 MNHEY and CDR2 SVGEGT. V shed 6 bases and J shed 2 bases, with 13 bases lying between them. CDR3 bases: TGTGCCAGCAGGACCTCAGAAATTAACACTGAAGCTTTCTTT. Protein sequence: CASRTSEINTEAFF.

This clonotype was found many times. CDR3 loop: CASRVGRGYQETQYF. Written as DNA, the CDR3 is TGTGCCAGCAGAGTAGGCCGGGGATACCAAGAGACCCAGTACTTC. The chain recombines TRBV12-3 or TRBV12-4 with TRBJ2-5, with D tentatively TRBD2 (5 bases). There are 15 residues in the CDR3. V shed 6 bases and J shed 0 bases, with 14 bases lying between them.

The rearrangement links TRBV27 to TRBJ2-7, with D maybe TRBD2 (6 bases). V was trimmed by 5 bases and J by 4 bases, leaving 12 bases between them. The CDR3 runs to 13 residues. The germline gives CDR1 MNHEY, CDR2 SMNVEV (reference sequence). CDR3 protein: CASSPGEVYEQYF. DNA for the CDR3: TGTGCCAGCAGTCCGGGGGAGGTATACGAGCAGTACTTC.

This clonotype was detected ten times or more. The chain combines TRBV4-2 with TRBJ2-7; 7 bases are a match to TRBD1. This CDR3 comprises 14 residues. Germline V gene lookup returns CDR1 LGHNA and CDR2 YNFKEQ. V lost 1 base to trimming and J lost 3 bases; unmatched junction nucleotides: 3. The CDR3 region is CASSQGQGDYEQYF. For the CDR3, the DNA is TGTGCCAGCAGCCAAGGACAGGGAGACTACGAGCAGTACTTC.

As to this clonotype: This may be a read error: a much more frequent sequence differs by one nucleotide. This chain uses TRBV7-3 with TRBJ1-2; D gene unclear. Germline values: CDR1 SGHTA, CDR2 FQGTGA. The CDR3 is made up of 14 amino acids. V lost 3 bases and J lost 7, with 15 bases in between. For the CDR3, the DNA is TGTGCCAGCAGCTTTCGGTCGGAGGATCCTGGCTACACCTTC. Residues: CASSFRSEDPGYTF.

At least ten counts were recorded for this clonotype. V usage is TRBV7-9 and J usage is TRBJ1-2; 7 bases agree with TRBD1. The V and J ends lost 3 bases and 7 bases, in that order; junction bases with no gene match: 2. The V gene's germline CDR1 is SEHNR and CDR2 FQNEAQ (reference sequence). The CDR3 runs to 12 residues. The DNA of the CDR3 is TGTGCCAGCAGCTTGACAGGGCTTGGCTACACCTTC. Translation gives CASSLTGLGYTF.